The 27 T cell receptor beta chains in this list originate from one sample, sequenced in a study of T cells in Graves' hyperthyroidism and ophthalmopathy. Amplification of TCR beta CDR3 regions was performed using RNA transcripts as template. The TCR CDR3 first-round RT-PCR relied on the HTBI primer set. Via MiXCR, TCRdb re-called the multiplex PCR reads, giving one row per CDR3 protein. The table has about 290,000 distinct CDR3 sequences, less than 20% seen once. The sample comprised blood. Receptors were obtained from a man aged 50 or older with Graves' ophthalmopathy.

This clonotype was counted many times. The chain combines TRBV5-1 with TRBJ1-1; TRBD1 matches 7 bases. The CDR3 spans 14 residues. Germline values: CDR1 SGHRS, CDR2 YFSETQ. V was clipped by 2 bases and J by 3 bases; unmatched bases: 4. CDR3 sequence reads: CASSLPGQYTEAFF. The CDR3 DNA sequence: TGCGCCAGCAGCTTACCGGGACAGTACACTGAAGCTTTCTTT.

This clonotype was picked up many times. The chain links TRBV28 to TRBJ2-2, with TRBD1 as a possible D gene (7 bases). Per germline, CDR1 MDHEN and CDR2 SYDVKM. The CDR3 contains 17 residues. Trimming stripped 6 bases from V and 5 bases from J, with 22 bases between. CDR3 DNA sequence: TGTGCCAGCAGCCGAGATCGCGGGACAGCGAGAACCGGGGAGCTGTTTTTT. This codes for CASSRDRGTARTGELFF.

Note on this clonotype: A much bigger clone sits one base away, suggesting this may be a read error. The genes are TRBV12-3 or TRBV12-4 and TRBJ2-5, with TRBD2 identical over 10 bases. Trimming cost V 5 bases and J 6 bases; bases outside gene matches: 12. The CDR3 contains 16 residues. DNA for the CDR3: TGTGCCAGCAGTGTCACCGGGACTAGCGTGAGGAAGACCCAGTACTTC. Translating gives CASSVTGTSVRKTQYF.

The CDR3 bases are TGCGCCAGCAGCTTACCGGGACTAGGGACCGGGGAGCTGTTTTTT. This sequence encodes CASSLPGLGTGELFF. This rearrangement joins TRBV5-1 to TRBJ2-2, with 8 bases lining up with TRBD2. The CDR3 spans 15 residues. Trimming cost V 2 bases and J 5 bases; bases outside gene matches: 5. Germline-derived CDR1 and CDR2 are SGHRS and YFSETQ.

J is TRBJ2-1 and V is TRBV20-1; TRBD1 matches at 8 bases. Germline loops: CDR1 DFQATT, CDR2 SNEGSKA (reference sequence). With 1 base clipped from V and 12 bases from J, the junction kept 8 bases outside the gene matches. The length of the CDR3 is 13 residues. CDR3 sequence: CSARVERGTGQFF. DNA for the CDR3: TGCAGTGCTAGAGTAGAAAGGGGGACAGGGCAGTTCTTC.

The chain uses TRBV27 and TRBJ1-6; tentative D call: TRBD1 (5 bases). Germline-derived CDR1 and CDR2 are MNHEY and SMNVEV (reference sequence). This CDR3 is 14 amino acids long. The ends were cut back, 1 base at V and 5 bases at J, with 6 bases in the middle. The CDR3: CASSLWGDNSPLHF. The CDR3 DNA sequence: TGTGCCAGCAGTTTATGGGGGGATAATTCACCCCTCCACTTT.

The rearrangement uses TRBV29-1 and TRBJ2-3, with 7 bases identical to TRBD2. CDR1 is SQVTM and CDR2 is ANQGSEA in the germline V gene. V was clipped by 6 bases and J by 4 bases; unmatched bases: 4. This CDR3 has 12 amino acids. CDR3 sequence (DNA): TGCAGCGTGGTGGGAGGGCCAGATACGCAGTATTTT. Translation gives CSVVGGPDTQYF.

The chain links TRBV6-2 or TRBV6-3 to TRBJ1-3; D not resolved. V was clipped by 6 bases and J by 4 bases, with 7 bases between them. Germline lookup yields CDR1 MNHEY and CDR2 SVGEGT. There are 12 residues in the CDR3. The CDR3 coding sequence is TGTGCCAGCAGCCCGGAGGGAAACACCATATATTTT. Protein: CASSPEGNTIYF.

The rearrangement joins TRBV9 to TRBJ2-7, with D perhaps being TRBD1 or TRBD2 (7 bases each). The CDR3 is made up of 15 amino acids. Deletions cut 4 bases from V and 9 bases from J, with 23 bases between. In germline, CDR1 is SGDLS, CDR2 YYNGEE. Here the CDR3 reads CASSQGGGPSRGQYF. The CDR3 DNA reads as TGTGCCAGCAGCCAGGGGGGAGGGCCATCAAGGGGGCAGTACTTC.

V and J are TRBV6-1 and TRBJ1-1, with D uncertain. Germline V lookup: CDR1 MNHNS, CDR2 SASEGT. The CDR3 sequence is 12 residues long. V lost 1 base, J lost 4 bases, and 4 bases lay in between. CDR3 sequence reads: CASSEGITEAFF. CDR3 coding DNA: TGTGCCAGCAGTGAAGGGATCACTGAAGCTTTCTTT.

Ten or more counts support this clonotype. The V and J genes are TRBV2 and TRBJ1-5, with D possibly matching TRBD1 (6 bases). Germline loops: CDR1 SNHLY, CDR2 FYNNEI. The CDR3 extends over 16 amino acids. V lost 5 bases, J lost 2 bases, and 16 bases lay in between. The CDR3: CASSLGSGAGNQPQHF. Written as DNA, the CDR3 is TGTGCCAGCAGTTTGGGGTCGGGGGCGGGCAATCAGCCCCAGCATTTT.

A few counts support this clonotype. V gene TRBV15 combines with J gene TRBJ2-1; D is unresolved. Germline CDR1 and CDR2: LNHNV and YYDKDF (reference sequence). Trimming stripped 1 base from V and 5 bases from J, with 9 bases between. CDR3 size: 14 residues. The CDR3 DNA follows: TGTGCCACCAGCAGAGTAACTAAGAACAATGAGCAGTTCTTC. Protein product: CATSRVTKNNEQFF.

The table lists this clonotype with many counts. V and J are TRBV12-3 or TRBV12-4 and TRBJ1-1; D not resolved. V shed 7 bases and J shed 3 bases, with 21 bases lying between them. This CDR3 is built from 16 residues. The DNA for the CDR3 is TGTGCCAGCACCCCCCGGTGGCACATGTCGTACACTGAAGCTTTCTTT. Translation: CASTPRWHMSYTEAFF.

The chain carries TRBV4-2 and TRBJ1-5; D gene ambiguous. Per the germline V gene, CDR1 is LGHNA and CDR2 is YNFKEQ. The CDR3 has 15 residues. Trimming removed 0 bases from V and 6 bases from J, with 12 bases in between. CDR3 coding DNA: TGTGCCAGCAGCCAAGAGTTGGACCGGGGTCAGCCCCAGCATTTT. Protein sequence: CASSQELDRGQPQHF.

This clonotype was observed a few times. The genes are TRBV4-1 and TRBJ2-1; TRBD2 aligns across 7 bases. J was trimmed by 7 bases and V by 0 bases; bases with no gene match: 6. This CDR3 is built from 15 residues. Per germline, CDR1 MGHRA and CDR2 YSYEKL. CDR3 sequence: CASSQDPPGGNEQFF. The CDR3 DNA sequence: TGCGCCAGCAGCCAAGATCCGCCCGGGGGGAATGAGCAGTTCTTC.

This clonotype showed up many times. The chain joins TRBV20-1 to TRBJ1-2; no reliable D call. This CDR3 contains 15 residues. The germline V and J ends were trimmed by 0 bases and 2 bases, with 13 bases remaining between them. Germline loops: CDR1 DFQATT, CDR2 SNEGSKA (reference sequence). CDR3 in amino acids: CSARDQALGNYGYTF. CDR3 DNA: TGCAGTGCTAGAGATCAGGCTCTTGGAAACTATGGCTACACCTTC.

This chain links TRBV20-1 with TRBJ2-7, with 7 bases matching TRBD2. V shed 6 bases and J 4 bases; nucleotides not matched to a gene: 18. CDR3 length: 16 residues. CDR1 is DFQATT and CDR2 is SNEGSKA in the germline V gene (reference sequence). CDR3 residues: CSASRPPGGRGYEQYF. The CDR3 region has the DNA TGCAGTGCAAGCCGCCCCCCCGGGGGGAGAGGATACGAGCAGTACTTC.

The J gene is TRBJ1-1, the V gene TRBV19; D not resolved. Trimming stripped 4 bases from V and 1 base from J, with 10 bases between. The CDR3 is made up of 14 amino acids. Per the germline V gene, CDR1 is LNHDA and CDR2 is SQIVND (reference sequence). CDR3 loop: CASSKVSGNTEAFF. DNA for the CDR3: TGTGCCAGTAGTAAAGTGAGCGGGAACACTGAAGCTTTCTTT.

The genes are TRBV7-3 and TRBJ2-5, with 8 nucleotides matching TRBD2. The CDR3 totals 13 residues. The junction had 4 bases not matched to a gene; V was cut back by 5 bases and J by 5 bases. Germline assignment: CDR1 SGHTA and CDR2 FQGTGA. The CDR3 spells CASSPAGVETQYF. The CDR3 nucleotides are TGTGCCAGCAGCCCAGCGGGAGTGGAGACCCAGTACTTC.

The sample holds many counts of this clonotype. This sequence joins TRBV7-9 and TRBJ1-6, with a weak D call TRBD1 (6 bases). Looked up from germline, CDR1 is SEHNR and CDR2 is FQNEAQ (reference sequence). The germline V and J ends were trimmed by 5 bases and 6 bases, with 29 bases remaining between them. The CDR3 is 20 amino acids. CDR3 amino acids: CASSPPFDAQGSGGNSPLHF. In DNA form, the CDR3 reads TGTGCCAGCAGCCCCCCTTTTGACGCCCAGGGGAGTGGTGGTAATTCACCCCTCCACTTT.

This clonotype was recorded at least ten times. The DNA of the CDR3 is TGTGCCAGCAGAACGACTAGCCGGGAGACCCAGTACTTC. Translated, it gives CASRTTSRETQYF. The chain has TRBV7-9 and TRBJ2-5; 7 bases are a match to TRBD2. V lost 6 bases, J lost 5 bases, and 6 bases stayed unmatched. The CDR3 is 13 residues long. Germline-derived CDR1 and CDR2 are SEHNR and FQNEAQ (reference sequence).

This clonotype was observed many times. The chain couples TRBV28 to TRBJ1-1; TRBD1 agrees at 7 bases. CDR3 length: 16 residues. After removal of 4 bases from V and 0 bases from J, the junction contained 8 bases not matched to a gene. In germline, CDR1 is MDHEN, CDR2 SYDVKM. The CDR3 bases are TGTGCCAGCAGTTGGGACAGAAGCACCATGAACACTGAAGCTTTCTTT. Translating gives CASSWDRSTMNTEAFF.

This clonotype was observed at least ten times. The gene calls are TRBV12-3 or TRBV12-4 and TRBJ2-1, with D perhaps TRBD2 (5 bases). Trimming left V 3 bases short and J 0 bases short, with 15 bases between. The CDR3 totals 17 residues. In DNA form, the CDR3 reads TGTGCCAGCAGTTTCAGGTCCGACGCGGGCTCCTACAATGAGCAGTTCTTC. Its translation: CASSFRSDAGSYNEQFF.

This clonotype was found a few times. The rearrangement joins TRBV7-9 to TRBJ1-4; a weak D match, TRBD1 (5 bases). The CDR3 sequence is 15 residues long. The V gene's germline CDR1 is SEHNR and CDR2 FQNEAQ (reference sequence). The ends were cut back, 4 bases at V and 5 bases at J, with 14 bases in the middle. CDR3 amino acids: CASSSTWDGNEKLFF. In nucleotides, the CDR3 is TGTGCCAGCAGCTCCACGTGGGACGGCAATGAAAAACTGTTTTTT.

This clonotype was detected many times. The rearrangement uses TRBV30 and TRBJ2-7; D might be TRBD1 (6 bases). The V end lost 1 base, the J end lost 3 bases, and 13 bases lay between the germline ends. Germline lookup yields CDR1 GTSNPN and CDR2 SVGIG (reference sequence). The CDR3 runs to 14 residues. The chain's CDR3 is CAWSATTGFYEQYF. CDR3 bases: TGTGCCTGGAGTGCGACGACAGGATTCTACGAGCAGTACTTC.

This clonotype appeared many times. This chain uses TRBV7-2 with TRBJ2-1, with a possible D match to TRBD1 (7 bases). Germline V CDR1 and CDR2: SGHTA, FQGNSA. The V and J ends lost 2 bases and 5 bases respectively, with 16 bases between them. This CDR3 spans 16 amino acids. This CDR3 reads CASSLWGGRGDNEQFF. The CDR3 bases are TGTGCCAGCAGCTTATGGGGCGGCAGGGGGGACAATGAGCAGTTCTTC.

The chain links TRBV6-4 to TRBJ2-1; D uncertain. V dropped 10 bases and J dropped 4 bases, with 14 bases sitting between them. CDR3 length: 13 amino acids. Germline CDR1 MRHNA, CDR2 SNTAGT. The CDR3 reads CATSPNLYNEQFF. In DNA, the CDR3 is TGTGCCACCTCACCCAACTTATACAATGAGCAGTTCTTC.